The entry below describes one T cell receptor (beta chain). Trimming pared 8 bases from V and 8 bases from J, leaving 13 bases between. This CDR3 has 13 residues. Germline values: CDR1 LGHDT, CDR2 YNNKEL (reference sequence). This record comes from a study of blood T cell repertoires in COVID-19. The assay was immunoSEQ multiplex PCR, and TCRdb's table has in-frame clones only and misses some. Among 200,000 to 250,000 clones listed, around 84% were seen once. V is TRBV3-1 (or the pseudogene TRBV3-2) and J is TRBJ1-6; D unclear. The sequence came from a woman in her 70s with active or convalescent COVID-19. Sequenced input: peripheral blood. The chain's CDR3 is CASGESWDSPLHF. Written as DNA, the CDR3 is TGTGCCAGCGGGGAGAGTTGGGATTCACCCCTCCACTTT.